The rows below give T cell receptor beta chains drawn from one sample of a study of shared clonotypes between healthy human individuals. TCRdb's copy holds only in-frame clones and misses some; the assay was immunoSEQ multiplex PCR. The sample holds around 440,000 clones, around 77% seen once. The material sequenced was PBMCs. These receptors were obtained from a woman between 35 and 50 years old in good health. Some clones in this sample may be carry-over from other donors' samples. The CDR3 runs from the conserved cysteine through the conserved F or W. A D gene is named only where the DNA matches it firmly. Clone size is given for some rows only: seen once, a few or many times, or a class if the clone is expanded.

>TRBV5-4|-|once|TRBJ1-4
CASSYIGGTSTNEKLFF
TGTGCCAGCAGCTACATCGGGGGTACTTCGACTAATGAAAAACTGTTTTTT
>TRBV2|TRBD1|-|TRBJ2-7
CASSGDSIIYEQYF
TGTGCCAGCAGTGGGGACAGCATAATCTACGAGCAGTACTTC
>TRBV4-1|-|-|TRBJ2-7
CASPITEKSYEQYF
TGCGCCAGCCCAATAACGGAGAAATCCTACGAGCAGTACTTC
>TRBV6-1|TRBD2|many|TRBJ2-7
CASSETGGKNEQYF
TGTGCCAGCAGTGAGACCGGGGGGAAAAACGAGCAGTACTTC
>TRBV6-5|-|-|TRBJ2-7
CASAKSVGFYEQYF
TGTGCCAGCGCGAAGTCAGTCGGGTTCTACGAGCAGTACTTC
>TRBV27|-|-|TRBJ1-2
CASKRPAGYYFW
TGTGCCAGCAAAAGGCCGGCAGGGTACTATTTTTGG
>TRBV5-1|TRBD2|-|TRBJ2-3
CASSLGGLAGPPGTDTQYF
TGCGCCAGCAGCTTGGGGGGACTAGCGGGGCCTCCTGGCACAGATACGCAGTATTTT
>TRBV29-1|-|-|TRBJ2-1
CSVGQGANEQFF
TGCAGCGTTGGCCAGGGAGCTAATGAGCAGTTCTTC
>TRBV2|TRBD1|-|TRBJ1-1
CACGQETNTEAFF
TGTGCCTGCGGACAGGAGACGAACACTGAAGCTTTCTTT
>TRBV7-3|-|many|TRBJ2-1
CASSSLRGSDEQFF
TGTGCCAGCAGCTCCCTCCGGGGTAGTGATGAGCAGTTCTTC
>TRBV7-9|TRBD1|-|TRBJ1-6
CASSLVTQGAGSPLHF
TGTGCCAGCAGCTTAGTTACTCAGGGGGCAGGTTCACCCCTCCACTTT
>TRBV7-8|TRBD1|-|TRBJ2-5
CASSLDPRGRQETQYF
TGTGCCAGCAGCTTAGATCCCAGGGGGCGTCAAGAGACCCAGTACTTC
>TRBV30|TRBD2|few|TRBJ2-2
CAYQTSGRGGELFF
TGTGCCTACCAGACTAGCGGGAGAGGCGGGGAGCTGTTTTTT
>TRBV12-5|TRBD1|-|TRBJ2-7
CASGFRDSSSYEQYF
TGTGCTAGTGGTTTCCGGGACAGCAGCTCCTACGAGCAGTACTTC
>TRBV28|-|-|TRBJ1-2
CASSLPGQNYGYTF
TGTGCCAGCAGTTTACCCGGACAGAACTATGGCTACACCTTC
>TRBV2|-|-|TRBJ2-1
CASSVRAGDNEQFF
TGTGCCAGCAGCGTCCGCGCAGGGGACAATGAGCAGTTCTTC
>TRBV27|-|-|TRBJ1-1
CASSPGQYSEAFF
TGTGCCAGCAGTCCAGGACAGTATAGTGAAGCTTTCTTT
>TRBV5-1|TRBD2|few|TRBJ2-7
CASSVGLAGPYEQYF
TGCGCCAGCAGCGTGGGACTAGCGGGTCCCTACGAGCAGTACTTC
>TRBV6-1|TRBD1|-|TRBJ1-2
CASSVPPGTGDGYTF
TGTGCCAGCAGTGTTCCCCCCGGGACAGGAGATGGCTACACCTTC
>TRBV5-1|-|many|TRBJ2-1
CASSLEEPYNEQFF
TGCGCCAGCAGCTTGGAGGAACCCTACAATGAGCAGTTCTTC
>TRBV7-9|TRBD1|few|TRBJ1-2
CASSLTGDRYTF
TGTGCCAGCAGCTTAACAGGGGATCGCTACACCTTC
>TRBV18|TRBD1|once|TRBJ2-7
CASSPATGGFGYEQYF
TGTGCCAGCTCACCAGCGACAGGGGGATTTGGGTACGAGCAGTACTTC
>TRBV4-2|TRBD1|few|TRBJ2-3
CASSRILSGGADTQYF
TGTGCCAGCAGCCGGATTTTATCAGGGGGCGCAGATACGCAGTATTTT
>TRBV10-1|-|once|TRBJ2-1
CASSERDEQFF
TGCGCCAGCAGCGAGCGTGATGAGCAGTTCTTC
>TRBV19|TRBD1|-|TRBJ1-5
CASSIRGTQHF
TGTGCCAGTAGTATCAGGGGGACCCAGCATTTT
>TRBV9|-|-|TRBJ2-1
CASSPRSVNNEQFF
TGTGCCAGCAGCCCCCGGAGCGTAAACAATGAGCAGTTCTTC
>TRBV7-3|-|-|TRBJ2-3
CASSLRGFTDTQYF
TGTGCCAGCAGCTTAAGGGGCTTCACAGATACGCAGTATTTT
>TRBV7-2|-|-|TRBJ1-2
CASSPDSSGYGYTF
TGTGCCAGCAGCCCCGACAGCTCCGGGTATGGCTACACCTTC
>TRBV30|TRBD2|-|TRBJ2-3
CAWRTSGTDTQYF
TGTGCCTGGAGGACTAGCGGCACAGATACGCAGTATTTT
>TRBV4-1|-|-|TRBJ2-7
CASSQEGSLAPSYEQYF
TGCGCCAGCAGCCAAGAGGGGAGTCTAGCGCCTTCCTACGAGCAGTACTTC
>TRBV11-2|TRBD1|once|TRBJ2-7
CASSSRDRGPDSYEQYF
TGTGCCAGCAGCTCTCGGGACAGGGGGCCCGACTCGTACGAGCAGTACTTC
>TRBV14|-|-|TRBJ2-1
CASSNTIRAYNEQFF
TGTGCCAGCAGTAATACAATCAGGGCCTACAATGAGCAGTTCTTC
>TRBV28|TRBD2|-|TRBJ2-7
CASSYTSGSYEQYF
TGTGCCAGCAGTTATACTAGCGGGTCCTACGAGCAGTACTTC
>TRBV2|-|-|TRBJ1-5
CASSERAGIQPQHF
TGTGCCAGCAGTGAAAGGGCAGGGATTCAGCCCCAGCATTTT
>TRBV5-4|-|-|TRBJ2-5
CASSTPDGGETQYF
TGTGCCAGCAGCACCCCCGACGGGGGTGAGACCCAGTACTTC
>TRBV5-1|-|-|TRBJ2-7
CASHQGAGTYEQYF
TGCGCCAGCCATCAAGGGGCGGGGACCTACGAGCAGTACTTC
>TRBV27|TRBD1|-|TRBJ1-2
CASSFRDRGRGYTF
TGTGCCAGCAGTTTTAGGGACAGGGGGCGCGGCTACACCTTC
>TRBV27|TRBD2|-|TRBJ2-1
CASSLRSGRFLGEQFF
TGTGCCAGCAGTCTGAGGAGCGGGAGATTCTTAGGTGAGCAGTTCTTC
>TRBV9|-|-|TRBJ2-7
CASSAFRDTYEQYF
TGTGCCAGCAGCGCCTTCCGGGACACTTACGAGCAGTACTTC
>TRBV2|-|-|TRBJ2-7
CASSQQGGEQYF
TGTGCCAGCAGTCAACAGGGCGGCGAGCAGTACTTC
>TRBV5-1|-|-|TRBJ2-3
CASSLDGPGGTDTQYF
TGCGCCAGCAGCTTGGACGGTCCAGGAGGCACAGATACGCAGTATTTT
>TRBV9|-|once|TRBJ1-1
CASSPRRNTEAFF
TGTGCCAGCAGTCCAAGAAGAAACACTGAAGCTTTCTTT
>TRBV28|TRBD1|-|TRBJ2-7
CASRTQGAFYEQYF
TGTGCCAGCAGGACCCAGGGGGCCTTTTACGAGCAGTACTTC
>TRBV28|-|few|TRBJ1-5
CASSLFGRGYSNQPQHF
TGTGCCAGCAGTTTATTCGGTAGAGGGTATAGCAATCAGCCCCAGCATTTT
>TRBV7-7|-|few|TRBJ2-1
CASSSSGKYNEQFF
TGTGCCAGCAGCAGCTCCGGGAAGTACAATGAGCAGTTCTTC
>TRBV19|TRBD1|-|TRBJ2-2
CASSTRTGSNTGELFF
TGTGCCAGTAGTACCAGGACAGGGTCGAACACCGGGGAGCTGTTTTTT
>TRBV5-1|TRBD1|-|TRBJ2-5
CASSLRTGAPKETQYF
TGCGCCAGCAGCTTGAGGACAGGGGCCCCCAAGGAGACCCAGTACTTC
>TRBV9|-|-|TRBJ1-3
CASSVRADSSGNTIYF
TGTGCCAGCAGCGTGAGAGCAGACAGCTCTGGAAACACCATATATTTT
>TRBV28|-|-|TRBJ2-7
CASRETGPWEQYF
TGTGCCAGCAGAGAGACAGGTCCATGGGAGCAGTACTTC
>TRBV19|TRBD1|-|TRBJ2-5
CASSIYPSGTGEEETQYF
TGTGCCAGTAGTATTTACCCATCGGGGACAGGGGAGGAAGAGACCCAGTACTTC
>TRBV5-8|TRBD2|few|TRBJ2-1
CASSLSTSGSYNEQFF
TGTGCCAGCAGCCTCTCGACTAGCGGGAGCTACAATGAGCAGTTCTTC